This entry features one T cell receptor (beta chain) sequence. The data stem from a study of blood T cell repertoires in COVID-19. As for the study in general: Sites in the United States, Italy and Spain provided acute and convalescent COVID-19 samples. In each case, the material was cDNA or gDNA derived from T cells, B-cell-depleted T cells, or PBMCs.

Authors' analysis steps: Amplification from reference gene primers served as the basis for estimated nucleated cell counts. The protocol was immunoSEQ multiplex PCR, while the TCRdb copy is restricted to in-frame clones and leaves out a portion. V and J calls and clone size come straight from that table; D and trimming were deduced from the DNA. Among around 80,000 clones listed, about 80% were seen once. The CDR3 is 14 amino acids. Trimming took 7 bases from V and 1 from J, leaving 16 bases between them. In germline, CDR1 is SQVTM, CDR2 ANQGSEA. The TCR originated in a man aged 45-65 years with active or convalescent COVID-19. The sample comprised peripheral blood. V gene TRBV29-1 combines with J gene TRBJ1-1; the D gene is possibly TRBD1 (6 bases). CDR3 DNA: TGCAGCGCCAGGGGACCCCTCGAGAACACTGAAGCTTTCTTT. Residues: CSARGPLENTEAFF.